This TCR beta chain was sequenced for a study of CD8 T cells in ankylosing spondylitis. The CDR3 is 17 residues long. CDR1 is MGHRA and CDR2 is YSYEKL in the germline V gene. Unmatched junction bases numbered 7, after V lost 0 bases and J lost 2 bases. Generation of TCR beta libraries employed quantitative 5'-RACE incorporating molecular barcodes. TCRdb passed the 5' RACE reads through MiXCR, listing each CDR3 protein once. In the table there are around 770,000 distinct CDR3 sequences, roughly 19% of which are singletons. This clonotype was recorded at least ten times. Its target is unknown. Broader study findings: Disease-linked clones, CD8+, were relatively rare in peripheral blood. Within matched ankylosing spondylitis synovial fluid, disease-linked clones were reportedly significantly enriched. Earlier studies detected some motif variants in reactive arthritis synovial fluid and blood. Made up of about eight highly homologous variants, a TCR beta motif appeared characteristic of ankylosing spondylitis blood.

The clonotype originates from a male donor with ankylosing spondylitis. The rearrangement uses TRBV4-1 and TRBJ2-3; 8 bases map to TRBD1. Sequencing used blood, either unsorted or a sorted T cell fraction (not recorded which). CDR3 protein: CASSQDWGTGLTDTQYF. The DNA of the CDR3 is TGCGCCAGCAGCCAAGATTGGGGGACAGGTCTCACAGATACGCAGTATTTT.